Listed here is a single T cell receptor beta chain. Its specificity is not known. The sample is drawn from a study of T cell responses to AZD1222 COVID-19 vaccine. Broader study findings: Clonal diversity was possibly underestimated; the donors were predominantly white British and more often female. Elevations in Spike-specific TCR breadth and depth followed administration of two AZD1222 doses. Reports say nearly half of spike-specific TCRs go after unmutated variant regions. In all cases, repertoires were sampled only after the peak T cell response.

Clones were read by immunoSEQ multiplex PCR, and TCRdb kept only the in-frame ones, dropping some. The table shows around 150,000 clones, with 92% occurring only once. V was clipped by 0 bases and J by 6 bases; unmatched bases: 6. This CDR3 spans 16 amino acids. Germline loops: CDR1 SGDLS, CDR2 YYNGEE. Sequencing used peripheral blood, obtained on day 0 of AZD1222 vaccination. This receptor was obtained from an adult in good health. This rearrangement joins TRBV9 to TRBJ2-1, with TRBD2 identical over 10 bases. The DNA of the CDR3 is TGTGCCAGCAGCGTAGGGATAGCGGGGGGATTCAATGAGCAGTTCTTC. Amino acid sequence: CASSVGIAGGFNEQFF.